This is a list of T cell receptor beta chains from one sample in a study of T cells in Graves' hyperthyroidism and ophthalmopathy. TCRdb passed the multiplex PCR reads through MiXCR, listing each CDR3 protein once. The sample holds about 500,000 distinct CDR3 sequences, approximately 17% seen once. Sequenced sample: blood. Source of these receptors: a woman aged 18-29 years with Graves' ophthalmopathy. CDR3s include the opening cysteine and the closing phenylalanine or tryptophan. A D gene is named only where the DNA matches it firmly. The size field is filled for only some rows; it gives once, few, many or a size class.

>TRBD1|TRBV28|.|TRBJ2-4
TGTGCCAGCAGTGCCCGGACAGGTGAGAACATTCAGTACTTC
CASSARTGENIQYF
>.|TRBV12-3/TRBV12-4|many|TRBJ1-6
TGTGCCAGCAGTTTTGCGAATTCACCCCTCCACTTT
CASSFANSPLHF
>.|TRBV20-1|.|TRBJ1-4
TGCAGTGCTAGCGGGAACACTAATGAAAAACTGTTTTTT
CSASGNTNEKLFF
>TRBD1|TRBV11-2|.|TRBJ2-7
TGTGCCAGCAGCCCAACGGGACAGGATAACAATGAGCAGTACTTC
CASSPTGQDNNEQYF
>TRBD1|TRBV9|.|TRBJ1-2
TGTGCCAGCAGCGCGGACAGGACAAACTATGGCTACACCTTC
CASSADRTNYGYTF
>TRBD1|TRBV28|few|TRBJ1-2
TGTGCCAGCAGTTTCCCACTCACACTCGACGAGACAGGGGTGAGCTATGGCTACACCTTC
CASSFPLTLDETGVSYGYTF
>.|TRBV5-1|.|TRBJ1-4
TGCGCCAGCAGTCTCGACTTGCCTCGAAATGAAAAACTGTTTTTT
CASSLDLPRNEKLFF
>.|TRBV7-8|.|TRBJ1-6
TGTGCCAGCAGCTTAGGGCAGGGGAGAAATTCACCCCTCCACTTT
CASSLGQGRNSPLHF
>.|TRBV20-1|.|TRBJ1-2
TGCAGTGCTGCCCCGAGCCAGCCTGGAGATGGCTACACCTTC
CSAAPSQPGDGYTF
>.|TRBV6-1|few|TRBJ1-5
TGTGCCAGCAGGCGGGGGAGCCCCAATCAGCCCCAGCATTTT
CASRRGSPNQPQHF